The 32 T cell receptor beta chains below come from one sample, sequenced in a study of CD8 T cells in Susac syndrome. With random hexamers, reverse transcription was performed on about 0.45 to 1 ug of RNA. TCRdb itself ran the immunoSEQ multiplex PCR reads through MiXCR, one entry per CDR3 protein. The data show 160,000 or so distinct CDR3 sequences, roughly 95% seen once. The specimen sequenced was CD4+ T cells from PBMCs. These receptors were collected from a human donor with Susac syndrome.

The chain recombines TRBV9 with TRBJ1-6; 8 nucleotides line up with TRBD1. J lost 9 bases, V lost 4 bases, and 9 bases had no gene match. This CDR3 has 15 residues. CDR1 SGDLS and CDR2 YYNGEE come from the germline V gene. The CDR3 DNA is TGTGCCAGCAGCAAGACAGGGGTCGTTGGTTCACCCCTCCACTTT. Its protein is CASSKTGVVGSPLHF.

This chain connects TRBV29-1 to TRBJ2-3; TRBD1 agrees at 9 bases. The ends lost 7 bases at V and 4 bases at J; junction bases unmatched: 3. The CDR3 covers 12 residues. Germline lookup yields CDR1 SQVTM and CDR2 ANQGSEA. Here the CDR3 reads CSERQGADTQYF. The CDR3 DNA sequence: TGCAGCGAACGACAGGGGGCAGATACGCAGTATTTT.

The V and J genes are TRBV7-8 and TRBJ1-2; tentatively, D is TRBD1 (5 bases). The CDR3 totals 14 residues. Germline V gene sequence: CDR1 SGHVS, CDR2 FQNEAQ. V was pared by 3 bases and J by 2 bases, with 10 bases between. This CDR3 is CASSFSGTNYGYTF. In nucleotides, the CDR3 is TGTGCCAGCAGCTTCTCTGGGACGAACTATGGCTACACCTTC.

CDR3: CSARDWGYEQFF. The CDR3 bases are TGCAGTGCTAGAGATTGGGGGTATGAGCAGTTCTTC. The gene calls are TRBV20-1 and TRBJ2-1; D possibly uses TRBD1 or TRBD2 (5 bases each). The V and J ends lost 0 bases and 8 bases respectively, with 8 bases between them. The CDR3 runs 12 residues. Germline V CDR1 and CDR2: DFQATT, SNEGSKA (reference sequence).

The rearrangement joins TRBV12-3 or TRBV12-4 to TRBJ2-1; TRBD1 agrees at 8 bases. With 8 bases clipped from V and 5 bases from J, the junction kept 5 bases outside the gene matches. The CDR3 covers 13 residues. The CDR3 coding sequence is TGTGCCAGCGTGTGGACAGGGCACAATGAGCAGTTCTTC. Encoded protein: CASVWTGHNEQFF.

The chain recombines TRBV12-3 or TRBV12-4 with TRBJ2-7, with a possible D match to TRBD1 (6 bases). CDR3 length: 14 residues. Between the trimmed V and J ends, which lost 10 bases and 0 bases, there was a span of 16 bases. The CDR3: CATKDSPSSYEQYF. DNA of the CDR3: TGTGCCACCAAGGACAGCCCGAGCTCCTACGAGCAGTACTTC.

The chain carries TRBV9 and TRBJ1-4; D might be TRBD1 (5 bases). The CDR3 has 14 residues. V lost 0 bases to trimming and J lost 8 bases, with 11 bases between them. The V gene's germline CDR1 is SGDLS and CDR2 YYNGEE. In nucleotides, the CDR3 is TGTGCCAGCAGCGTAGCGTCTGGGGGGGAAAAACTGTTTTTT. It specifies CASSVASGGEKLFF.

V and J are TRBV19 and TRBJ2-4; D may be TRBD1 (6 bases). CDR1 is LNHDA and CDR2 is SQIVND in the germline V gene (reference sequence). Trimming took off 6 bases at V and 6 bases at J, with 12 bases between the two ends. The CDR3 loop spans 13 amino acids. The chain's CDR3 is CASRGGSLNIQYF. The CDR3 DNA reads TGTGCCAGTAGAGGGGGAAGTCTAAACATTCAGTACTTC.

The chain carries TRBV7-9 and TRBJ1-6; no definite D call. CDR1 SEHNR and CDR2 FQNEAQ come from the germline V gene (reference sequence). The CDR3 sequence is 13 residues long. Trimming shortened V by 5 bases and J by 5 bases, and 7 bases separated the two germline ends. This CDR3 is CASSITDNSPLHF. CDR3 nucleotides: TGTGCCAGCAGCATCACAGATAATTCACCCCTCCACTTT. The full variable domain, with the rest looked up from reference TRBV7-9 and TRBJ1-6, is DTGVSQNPRHKITKRGQNVTFRCDPISEHNRLYWYRQTLGQGPEFLTYFQNEAQLEKSRLLSDRFSAERPKGSFSTLEIQRTEQGDSAMYLCASSITDNSPLHFGNGTRLTVT.

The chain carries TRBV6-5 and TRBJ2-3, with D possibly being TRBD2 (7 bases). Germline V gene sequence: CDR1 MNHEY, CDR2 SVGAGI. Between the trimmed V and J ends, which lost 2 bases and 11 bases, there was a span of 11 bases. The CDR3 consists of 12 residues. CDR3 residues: CASSYAGARQYF. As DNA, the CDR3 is TGTGCCAGCAGTTACGCGGGGGCCCGGCAGTATTTT.

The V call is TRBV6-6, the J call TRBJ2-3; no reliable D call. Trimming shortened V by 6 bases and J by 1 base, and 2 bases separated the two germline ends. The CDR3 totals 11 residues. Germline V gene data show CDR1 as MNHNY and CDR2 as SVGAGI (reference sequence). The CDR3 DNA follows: TGTGCCAGCAGGGGCACAGATACGCAGTATTTT. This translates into CASRGTDTQYF.

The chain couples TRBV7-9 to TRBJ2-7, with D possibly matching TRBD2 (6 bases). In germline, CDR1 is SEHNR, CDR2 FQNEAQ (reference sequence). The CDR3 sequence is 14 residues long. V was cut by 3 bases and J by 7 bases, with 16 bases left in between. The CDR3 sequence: CASSLTSISGEQYF. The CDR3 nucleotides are TGTGCCAGCAGCTTGACTAGTATATCGGGGGAGCAGTACTTC.

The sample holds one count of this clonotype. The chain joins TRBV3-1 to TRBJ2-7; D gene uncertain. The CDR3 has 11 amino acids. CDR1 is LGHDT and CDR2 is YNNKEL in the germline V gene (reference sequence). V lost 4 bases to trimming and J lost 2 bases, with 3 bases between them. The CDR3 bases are TGTGCCAGCAGCCCGACCTACGAGCAGTACTTC. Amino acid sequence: CASSPTYEQYF.

The CDR3 DNA reads TGCAGCGTTGAGACCGGGACAGGGCTGGGGGGTACGCAGTATTTT. Translating gives CSVETGTGLGGTQYF. The rearrangement joins TRBV29-1 to TRBJ2-3; 9 bases fit TRBD1. Germline CDR1 is SQVTM and CDR2 is ANQGSEA. The CDR3 length is 15 residues. The ends lost 3 bases at V and 8 bases at J; junction bases unmatched: 12.

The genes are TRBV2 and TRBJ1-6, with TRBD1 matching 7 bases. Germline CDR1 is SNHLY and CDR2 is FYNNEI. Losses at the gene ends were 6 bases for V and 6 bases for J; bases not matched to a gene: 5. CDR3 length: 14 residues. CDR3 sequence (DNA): TGTGCCAGCAGCTGGACAGGAGGTAATTCACCCCTCCACTTT. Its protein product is CASSWTGGNSPLHF. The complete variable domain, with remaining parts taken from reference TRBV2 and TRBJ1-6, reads EPEVTQTPSHQVTQMGQEVILRCVPISNHLYFYWYRQILGQKVEFLVSFYNNEISEKSEIFDDQFSVERPDGSNFTLKIRSTKLEDSAMYFCASSWTGGNSPLHFGNGTRLTVT.

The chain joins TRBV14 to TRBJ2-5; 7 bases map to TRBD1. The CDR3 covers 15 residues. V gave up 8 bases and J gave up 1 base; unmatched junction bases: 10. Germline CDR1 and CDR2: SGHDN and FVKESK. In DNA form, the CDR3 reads TGTGCCAGCGCCCCAGGGACAGCATTCCAAGAGACCCAGTACTTC. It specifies CASAPGTAFQETQYF.

The CDR3 sequence: CASSHRTASSYNEQFF. CDR3 in DNA: TGTGCCAGCAGCCACCGGACAGCTAGCTCCTACAATGAGCAGTTCTTC. V is TRBV27 and J is TRBJ2-1; perhaps TRBD1 as D (6 bases). This CDR3 has 16 amino acids. V lost 6 bases and J 0 bases, leaving 15 bases between the germline ends. Germline values: CDR1 MNHEY, CDR2 SMNVEV (reference sequence).

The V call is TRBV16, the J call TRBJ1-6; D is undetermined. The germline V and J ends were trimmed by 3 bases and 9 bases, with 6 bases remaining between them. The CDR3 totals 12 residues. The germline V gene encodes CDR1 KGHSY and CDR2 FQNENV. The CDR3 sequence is CASSHQRSPLHF. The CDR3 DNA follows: TGTGCCAGCAGCCACCAGCGTTCACCCCTCCACTTT.

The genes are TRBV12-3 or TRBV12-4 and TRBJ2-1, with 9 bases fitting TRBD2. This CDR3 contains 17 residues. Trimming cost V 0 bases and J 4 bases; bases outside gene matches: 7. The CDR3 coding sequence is TGTGCCAGCAGTTTAGCGCGGCTAGCGGGGATTTACAATGAGCAGTTCTTC. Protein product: CASSLARLAGIYNEQFF.

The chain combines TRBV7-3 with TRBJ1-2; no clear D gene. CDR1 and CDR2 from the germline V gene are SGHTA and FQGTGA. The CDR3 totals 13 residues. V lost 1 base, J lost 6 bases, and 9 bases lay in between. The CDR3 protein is CASSLRAAHGYTF. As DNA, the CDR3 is TGTGCCAGCAGCTTAAGGGCAGCCCATGGCTACACCTTC. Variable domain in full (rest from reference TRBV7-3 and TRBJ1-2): GAGVSQTPSNKVTEKGKYVELRCDPISGHTALYWYRQSLGQGPEFLIYFQGTGAADDSGLPNDRFFAVRPEGSVSTLKIQRTERGDSAVYLCASSLRAAHGYTFGSGTRLTVV.

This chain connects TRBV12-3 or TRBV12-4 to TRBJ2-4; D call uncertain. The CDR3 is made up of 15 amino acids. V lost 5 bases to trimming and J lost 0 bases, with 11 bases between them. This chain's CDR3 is CASSQTPGAKNIQYF. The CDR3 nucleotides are TGTGCCAGCAGTCAAACCCCTGGAGCCAAAAACATTCAGTACTTC.

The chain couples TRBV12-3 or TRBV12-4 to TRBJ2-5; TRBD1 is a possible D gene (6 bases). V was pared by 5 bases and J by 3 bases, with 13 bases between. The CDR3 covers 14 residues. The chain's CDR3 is CASSRSRGKETQYF. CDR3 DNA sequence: TGTGCCAGCAGTCGATCGAGGGGGAAAGAGACCCAGTACTTC.

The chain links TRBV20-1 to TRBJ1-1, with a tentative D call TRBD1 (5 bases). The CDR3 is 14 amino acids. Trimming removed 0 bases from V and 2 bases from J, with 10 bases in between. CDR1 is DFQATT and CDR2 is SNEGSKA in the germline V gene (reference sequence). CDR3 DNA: TGCAGTGCTAGAGATCCGGGACCTAACACTGAAGCTTTCTTT. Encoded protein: CSARDPGPNTEAFF.

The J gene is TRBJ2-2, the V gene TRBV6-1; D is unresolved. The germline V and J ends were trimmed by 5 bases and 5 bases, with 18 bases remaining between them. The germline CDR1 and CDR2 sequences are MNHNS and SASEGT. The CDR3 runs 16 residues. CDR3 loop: CASSSPRLGRTGELFF. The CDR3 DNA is TGTGCCAGCAGTAGCCCCCGGCTAGGGCGGACCGGGGAGCTGTTTTTT.

CDR3 sequence reads: CASSHAKSSYEQYF. The CDR3 DNA sequence: TGTGCCAGCTCTCATGCTAAGAGCTCCTACGAGCAGTACTTC. The chain uses TRBV18 and TRBJ2-7; D gene unclear. From germline, CDR1 is KGHSH and CDR2 LQKENI. The CDR3 totals 14 residues. Trimming shortened V by 6 bases and J by 0 bases, and 12 bases separated the two germline ends.

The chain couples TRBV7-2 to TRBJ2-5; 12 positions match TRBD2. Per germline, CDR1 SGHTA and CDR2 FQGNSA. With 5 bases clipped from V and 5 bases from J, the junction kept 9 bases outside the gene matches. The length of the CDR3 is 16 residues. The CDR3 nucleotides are TGTGCCAGCAGCCTTCGGACTAGCGGGGCAATGGAGACCCAGTACTTC. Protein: CASSLRTSGAMETQYF.

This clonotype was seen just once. CDR3 amino acids: CSAAGGGETQYF. The DNA of the CDR3 is TGCAGTGCAGCAGGGGGCGGAGAGACCCAGTACTTC. The J gene is TRBJ2-5, the V gene TRBV20-1; 8 nucleotides match TRBD1. The CDR3 sequence is 12 residues long. CDR1 DFQATT and CDR2 SNEGSKA come from the germline V gene (reference sequence). V lost 6 bases to trimming and J lost 4 bases; unmatched junction nucleotides: 4.

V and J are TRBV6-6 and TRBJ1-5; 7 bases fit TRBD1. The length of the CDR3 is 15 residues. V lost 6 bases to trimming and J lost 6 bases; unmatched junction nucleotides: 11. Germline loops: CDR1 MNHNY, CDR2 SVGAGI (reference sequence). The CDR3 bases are TGTGCCAGCAGATCCGGACAGGTCGCGGGTCAGCCCCAGCATTTT. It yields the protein CASRSGQVAGQPQHF.

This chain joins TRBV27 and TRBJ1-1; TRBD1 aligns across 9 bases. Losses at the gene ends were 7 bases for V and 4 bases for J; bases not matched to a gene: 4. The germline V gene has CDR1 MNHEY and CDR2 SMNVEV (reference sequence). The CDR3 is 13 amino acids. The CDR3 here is CASIGQGFTEAFF. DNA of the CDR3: TGTGCCAGCATCGGACAGGGGTTCACTGAAGCTTTCTTT.

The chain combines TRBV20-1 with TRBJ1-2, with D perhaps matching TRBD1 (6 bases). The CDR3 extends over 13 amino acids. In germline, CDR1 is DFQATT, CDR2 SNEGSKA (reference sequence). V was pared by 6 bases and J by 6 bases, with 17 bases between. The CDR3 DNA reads TGCAGTGCAAACCGGGACATAGGCGATGGCTACACCTTC. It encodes CSANRDIGDGYTF.

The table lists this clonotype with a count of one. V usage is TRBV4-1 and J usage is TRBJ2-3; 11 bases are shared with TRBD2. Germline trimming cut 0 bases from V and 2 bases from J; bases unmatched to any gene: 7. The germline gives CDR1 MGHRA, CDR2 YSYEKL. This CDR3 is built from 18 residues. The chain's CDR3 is CASSQDVLAGGVTDTQYF. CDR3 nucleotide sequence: TGCGCCAGCAGCCAAGATGTGCTAGCGGGGGGTGTCACAGATACGCAGTATTTT.

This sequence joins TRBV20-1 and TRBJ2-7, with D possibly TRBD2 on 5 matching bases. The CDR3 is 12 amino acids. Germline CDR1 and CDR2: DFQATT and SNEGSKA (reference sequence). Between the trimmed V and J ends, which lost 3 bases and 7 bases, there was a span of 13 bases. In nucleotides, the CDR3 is TGCAGTGCTAGGGGAGATCTGCGGGAGCAGTACTTC. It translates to CSARGDLREQYF.